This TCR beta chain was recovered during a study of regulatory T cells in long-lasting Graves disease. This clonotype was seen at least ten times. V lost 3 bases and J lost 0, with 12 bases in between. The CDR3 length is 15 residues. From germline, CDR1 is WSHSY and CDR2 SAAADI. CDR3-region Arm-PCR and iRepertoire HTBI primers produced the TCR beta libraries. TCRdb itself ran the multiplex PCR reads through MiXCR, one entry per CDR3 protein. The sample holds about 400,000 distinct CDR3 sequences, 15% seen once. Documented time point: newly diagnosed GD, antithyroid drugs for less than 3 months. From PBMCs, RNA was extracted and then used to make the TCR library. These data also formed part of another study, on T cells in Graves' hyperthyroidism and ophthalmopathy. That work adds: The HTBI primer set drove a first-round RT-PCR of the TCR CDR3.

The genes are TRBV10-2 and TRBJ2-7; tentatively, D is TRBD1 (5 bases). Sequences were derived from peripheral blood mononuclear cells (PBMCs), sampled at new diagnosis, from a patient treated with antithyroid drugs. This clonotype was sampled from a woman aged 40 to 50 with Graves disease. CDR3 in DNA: TGCGCCAGCAGTGATCCGGACACAGCCTCCTACGAGCAGTACTTC. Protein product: CASSDPDTASYEQYF.